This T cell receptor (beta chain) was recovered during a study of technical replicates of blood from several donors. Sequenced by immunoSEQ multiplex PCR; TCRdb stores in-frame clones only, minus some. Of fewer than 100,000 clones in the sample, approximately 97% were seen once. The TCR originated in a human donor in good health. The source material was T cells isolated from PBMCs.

The CDR3 coding sequence is TGTGCCAGTAGTATCGGGGGGTCCGTAAGGAACGAGCAGTACTTC. The encoded protein is CASSIGGSVRNEQYF. V gene TRBV19 combines with J gene TRBJ2-7; 7 bases line up with TRBD2. Germline V lookup: CDR1 LNHDA, CDR2 SQIVND (reference sequence). The V segment lost 3 bases and the J segment 5 bases; nucleotides outside the gene matches: 10. This CDR3 comprises 15 residues.